These T cell receptor beta chains were read from a single sample in a study of T cells after yellow fever vaccination. Via MiXCR, TCRdb re-called the 5' RACE reads, giving one row per CDR3 protein. The repertoire has hundreds of thousands of distinct CDR3 sequences, roughly 8.4% of them found once; the top ten carry under 20%. The sample consisted of PBMCs, taken around 45 days after the first yellow fever vaccination. These receptors were obtained from a man in his late teens or twenties who received the YFV17D yellow fever vaccine. The CDR3 runs from the conserved cysteine through the conserved F or W. A D gene is named only where the DNA matches it firmly. Rows give clone size only sometimes, using once, few, many, or a class for an expanded clone.

cdr3_nt cdr3_aa cdr3_length v_call clone_size d_call j_call
TGTGCCAGCAGCCAAGAAGGTGGCACTTATAATTCACCCCTCCACTTT CASSQEGGTYNSPLHF 16 TRBV3-1 many . TRBJ1-6
TGTGCCAGCAGCTTGGGGTGGACCAGCGGGGGGTTTACGCAGTATTTT CASSLGWTSGGFTQYF 16 TRBV5-6 . TRBD2 TRBJ2-3
TGCAGCGTTGTTGGGCTAGGGTACGCGCAGTATTTT CSVVGLGYAQYF 12 TRBV29-1 . . TRBJ2-3
TGCGCCAGCAGCCAAGAGGGACAGGTCATCTATGGCTACACCTTC CASSQEGQVIYGYTF 15 TRBV4-1 many TRBD1 TRBJ1-2
TGTGCCAGCAGCCGAGGACAGGGGGGCAGCTCCTATAATTCACCCCTCCACTTT CASSRGQGGSSYNSPLHF 18 TRBV7-7 . TRBD1 TRBJ1-6
TGTGCCATCAGCGGGGGGCAGGGGGCCTACGAGCAGTACTTC CAISGGQGAYEQYF 14 TRBV10-3 . . TRBJ2-7
TGCGCCAGCAGCTTAATTCCTGGGGGAGATACGCAGTATTTT CASSLIPGGDTQYF 14 TRBV5-1 many . TRBJ2-3
TGTGCCAGCAGTTTAAAACAGGAACCCGCGCGAAGCACAGATACGCAGTATTTT CASSLKQEPARSTDTQYF 18 TRBV12-3/TRBV12-4 . . TRBJ2-3
TGCAGTGCTAGAGATCAGGGGAATGATTCACCCCTCCACTTT CSARDQGNDSPLHF 14 TRBV20-1 few . TRBJ1-6
TGTGCCAGCAACGATCAGGGATCCTATGGCTACACCTTC CASNDQGSYGYTF 13 TRBV12-3/TRBV12-4 many . TRBJ1-2
TGTGCCAGCAGTTACGGGGGCCGGTCCACCTTC CASSYGGRSTF 11 TRBV6-5 . . TRBJ1-2
TGCGCCAGCAGCCAAGATAGGGACGCCTCCTACAATGAGCAGTTCTTC CASSQDRDASYNEQFF 16 TRBV4-1 few . TRBJ2-1
TGTGCCAGCAGCCGCTCGATTAGAGAGACCCAGTACTTC CASSRSIRETQYF 13 TRBV11-2 . . TRBJ2-5
TGTGCCAGCAGCGAGTTAGCGGGGGGGCTCACTGAGCAGTTCTTC CASSELAGGLTEQFF 15 TRBV9 few TRBD2 TRBJ2-1
TGTGCCAGCAGTCCGGGACAGGGGAACTCACCCCTCCACTTT CASSPGQGNSPLHF 14 TRBV18 many TRBD1 TRBJ1-6
TGCGCCAGCAGCATTATGACCGGGGGAGGGATTGAAGCTTTCTTT CASSIMTGGGIEAFF 15 TRBV5-1 few . TRBJ1-1
TGCGCCAGCAGCCAAGGTGGGGCGATATACACCGGGGAGCTGTTTTTT CASSQGGAIYTGELFF 16 TRBV4-1 . . TRBJ2-2
TGTGCCAGCAGTGAAGGACTAGCGGCCTCTAAGACCCAGTACTTC CASSEGLAASKTQYF 15 TRBV6-1 . TRBD2 TRBJ2-5
TGTGCCAGCAGCTTCAGTGGGGACACCGGGGAGCTGTTTTTT CASSFSGDTGELFF 14 TRBV7-2 many . TRBJ2-2
TGTGCCAGCAGCTACCCAATCGGGGGAGATGAGCAGTTCTTC CASSYPIGGDEQFF 14 TRBV7-9 . . TRBJ2-1
TGTGCCAGCCTTGGGACAGATACGCAGTATTTT CASLGTDTQYF 11 TRBV11-2 few . TRBJ2-3
TGCGCCAGCAGCCCTGGGTCGGGGCGGGTGGATGGCTACACCTTC CASSPGSGRVDGYTF 15 TRBV5-1 few . TRBJ1-2
TGCGCCAGATGTTCACCGGCTAATGAAAAACTGTTTTTT CARCSPANEKLFF 13 TRBV23-1 few . TRBJ1-4
TGTGCCAGCAGCCAAGAGCGGGCAGGGGGGAACACTGAAGCTTTCTTT CASSQERAGGNTEAFF 16 TRBV4-2 few TRBD1 TRBJ1-1
TGTGCCAGCGTCAATTCAGAGGCGGCAGATACGCAGTATTTT CASVNSEAADTQYF 14 TRBV7-8 few . TRBJ2-3
TGTGCCAGCAGGGGAACGATCGGCCCTTATGGCTACACCTTC CASRGTIGPYGYTF 14 TRBV6-1 few . TRBJ1-2
TGTGCCAGCACCGGACAGGGGGTCACTGAAGCTTTCTTT CASTGQGVTEAFF 13 TRBV7-9 . TRBD1 TRBJ1-1
TGCAGCGTTTTGGACCCGAACGGAAACACCATATATTTT CSVLDPNGNTIYF 13 TRBV29-1 few . TRBJ1-3
TGTGCCATCAGTGAGTCACGGAGGTTCACTGAAGCTTTCTTT CAISESRRFTEAFF 14 TRBV10-3 large . TRBJ1-1
TGTGCCAGCAGCCAGGGGGCCACTGGAAACACCATATATTTT CASSQGATGNTIYF 14 TRBV6-1 few TRBD1 TRBJ1-3
TGTGCCAGCTCACCCCGCGGGGGGGTCTCCTACGAGCAGTACTTC CASSPRGGVSYEQYF 15 TRBV18 few TRBD2 TRBJ2-7
TGTGCCAGCTCACCGGCGGGGACAGCCGTCAATCAGCCCCAGCATTTT CASSPAGTAVNQPQHF 16 TRBV18 many TRBD1 TRBJ1-5
TGTGCCAGCAGCTCCCGTCCCGCTAGCGGGGGATCCTACAATGAGCAGTTCTTC CASSSRPASGGSYNEQFF 18 TRBV7-8 . TRBD2 TRBJ2-1
TGTGCCAGCAGTGAAGCGGACTATACGAGCGGGGGACAAGAGACCCAGTACTTC CASSEADYTSGGQETQYF 18 TRBV6-1 few TRBD2 TRBJ2-5
TGTGCCAGCAGCATTAACGGGGGCGCAGATACGCAGTATTTT CASSINGGADTQYF 14 TRBV7-2 few . TRBJ2-3
TGTGCCAGCAGTCTCCTCCCCGGGACTAGCTTCAATGAGCAGTTCTTC CASSLLPGTSFNEQFF 16 TRBV6-1 . TRBD2 TRBJ2-1
TGCAGTGCCCGGACTGACACCGGGGAGCTGTTTTTT CSARTDTGELFF 12 TRBV20-1 few . TRBJ2-2
TGCAGCGTCGATGGGGACAGGGTAATGGAGACCCAGTACTTC CSVDGDRVMETQYF 14 TRBV29-1 few TRBD1 TRBJ2-5
TGTGCCACCAGTGACTCCGGGACATCTAGCTCCTACAATGAGCAGTTCTTC CATSDSGTSSSYNEQFF 17 TRBV24-1 few . TRBJ2-1